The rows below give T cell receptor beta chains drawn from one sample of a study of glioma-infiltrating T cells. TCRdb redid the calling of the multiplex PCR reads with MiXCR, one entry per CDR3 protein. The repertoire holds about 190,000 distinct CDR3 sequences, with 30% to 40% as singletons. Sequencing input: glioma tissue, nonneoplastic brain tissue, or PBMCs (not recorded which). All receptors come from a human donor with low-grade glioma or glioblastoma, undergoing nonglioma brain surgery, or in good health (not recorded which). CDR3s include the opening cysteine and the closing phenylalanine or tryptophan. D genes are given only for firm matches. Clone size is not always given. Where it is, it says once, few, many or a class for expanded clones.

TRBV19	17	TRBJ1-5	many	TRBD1	TGTGCCAGTAGCAACAGGGGGCTAAGAGGTAGCAATCAGCCCCAGCATTTT	CASSNRGLRGSNQPQHF
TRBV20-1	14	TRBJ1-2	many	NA	TGCAGTGCTATCCAAGGCGGACAGCCCTATGGCTACACCTTC	CSAIQGGQPYGYTF
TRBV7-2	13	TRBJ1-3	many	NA	TGTGCCAGCAGCACCGACATTGGAAACACCATATATTTT	CASSTDIGNTIYF
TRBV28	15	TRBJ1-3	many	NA	TGTGCCAGCAGTTTATATGGGACGGCTGGAAACACCATATATTTT	CASSLYGTAGNTIYF
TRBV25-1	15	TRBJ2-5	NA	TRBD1	TGTGCCAGCAGTGAACCGGGACAGGGGATGGGGACCCAGTACTTC	CASSEPGQGMGTQYF
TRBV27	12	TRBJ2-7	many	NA	TGTGCCAGCAGTTCTGGCGCCTACGAGCAGTACTTC	CASSSGAYEQYF
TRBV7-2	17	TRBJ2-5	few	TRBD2	TGTGCCAGCAGCTTAGCCGGGACTAGCGGGCACCAAGAGACCCAGTACTTC	CASSLAGTSGHQETQYF
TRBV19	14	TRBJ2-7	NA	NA	TGTGCCAGTAGTGTAGACTCAACAGGGCGCGAGCAGTACTTC	CASSVDSTGREQYF
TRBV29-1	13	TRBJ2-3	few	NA	TGCAGCGTTGAGGCAGGGGACACAGATACGCAGTATTTT	CSVEAGDTDTQYF
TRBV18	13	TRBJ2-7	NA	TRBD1	TGTGCCAGCTCACCGGACAGGGCCCACGAGCAGTACTTC	CASSPDRAHEQYF
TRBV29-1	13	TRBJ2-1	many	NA	TGCAGCGTTGTACCCCCCCGGAGGGCGAAGCAGTTCTTC	CSVVPPRRAKQFF
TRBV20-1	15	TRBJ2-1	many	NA	TGCAGTGCTATTCTGGCCAGTCTCTCCTACAATGAGCAGTTCTTC	CSAILASLSYNEQFF
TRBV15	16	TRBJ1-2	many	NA	TGTGCCACCAGCAGAGGGGGGGGGAGAGGGAACTATGGCTACACCTTC	CATSRGGGRGNYGYTF
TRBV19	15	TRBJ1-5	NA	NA	TGTGCCAGTAGTGGTGCAGGGAGGGAGGGGCAGTCCCAGCATTTT	CASSGAGREGQSQHF
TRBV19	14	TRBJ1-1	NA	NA	TGTGCCAGTACCAATGGGCTGGGTAACACTGAAGCTTTCTTT	CASTNGLGNTEAFF
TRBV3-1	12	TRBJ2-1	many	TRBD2	TGTGCCAGCAGCCAAGAAGGGAGGGAACGGTTCTTC	CASSQEGRERFF
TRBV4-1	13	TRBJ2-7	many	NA	TGCGCCAGCAGCCCCATGGGTAGCTACGAGCAGTACTTC	CASSPMGSYEQYF
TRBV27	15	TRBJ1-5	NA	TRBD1	TGTGCCAGCACTTTAGCGGACAGGGTCGATCAGCCCCAGAATTTT	CASTLADRVDQPQNF
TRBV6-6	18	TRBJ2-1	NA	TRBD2	TGTGCCAGCAGTTCCGTCCTAGCGGGAGGACCCTCCTACAATGATCAGTTCTTC	CASSSVLAGGPSYNDQFF
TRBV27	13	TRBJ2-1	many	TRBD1	TGTGCCAGCAGTCTGGGGACAGGGAGTGAGCAGTTCTTC	CASSLGTGSEQFF
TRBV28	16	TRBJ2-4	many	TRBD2	TGTGCCAGCAGTACAAGTACTAGCGCCGCCAAAAACATTCAGTACTTC	CASSTSTSAAKNIQYF
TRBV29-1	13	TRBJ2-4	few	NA	TGCAGCGTTGAAGGTCTAGCCAAAAACATTCAGTACTTC	CSVEGLAKNIQYF
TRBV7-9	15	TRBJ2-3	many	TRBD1	TGTGGGGGGTCCGGGACAGGGGGCCCTGGAGATACGCAGTATTTT	CGGSGTGGPGDTQYF
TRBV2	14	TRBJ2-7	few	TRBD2	TGTGCCAGCAGTGAAGCGATAGCGGGAAACGAGCAGTACTTC	CASSEAIAGNEQYF
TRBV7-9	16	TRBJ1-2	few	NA	TGTGCCAGCAGCTTAGCGAACAGGCCCCCTATGAGTGGCTACACCTTC	CASSLANRPPMSGYTF
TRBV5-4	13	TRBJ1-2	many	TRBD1	TGTGCCAGCAGGTCGGGACAGAACTATGGCTACACCTTC	CASRSGQNYGYTF
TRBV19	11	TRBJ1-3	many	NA	TGTGCCGGCATCTCTGGAAACACCATATATTTT	CAGISGNTIYF
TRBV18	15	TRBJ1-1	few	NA	TGTGCCAGCTCAAACAGCAGGGCGGAACCCCATGAAGCTTTCTTT	CASSNSRAEPHEAFF
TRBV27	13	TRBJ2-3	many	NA	TGTGCCAGCAGTTTTGGAAGCACAGATACGCAGTATTTT	CASSFGSTDTQYF
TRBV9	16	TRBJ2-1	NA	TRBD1	TGTGCCAGCAGTGAAACCGGGACAGGGTTGGACAATGAGCAGTTCTTC	CASSETGTGLDNEQFF
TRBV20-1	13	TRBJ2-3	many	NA	TGCAGTGCCGAGCCCCCGGCCCCAGATACGCAGTATTTT	CSAEPPAPDTQYF
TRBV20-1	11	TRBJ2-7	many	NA	TGCAGTGCTAGGTTCGCCTACGAGCAGTACTTC	CSARFAYEQYF
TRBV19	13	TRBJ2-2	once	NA	TGCGCCAGTAGCCCACTAGACACCGGGGAGCTGTTTTTT	CASSPLDTGELFF
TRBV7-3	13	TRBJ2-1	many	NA	TGTGCCAGCAGCGTAACAGAAGGCTATGAGCAGTTCTTC	CASSVTEGYEQFF
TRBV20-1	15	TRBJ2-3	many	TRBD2	TGCAGTGCTACCGGGACTAGCGGGAGAGGGGATACGCAGTATTTT	CSATGTSGRGDTQYF
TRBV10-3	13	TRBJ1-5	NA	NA	TGTGCCATCGGAAGAGAGGGGAATCAGACCCAGCATTTT	CAIGREGNQTQHF
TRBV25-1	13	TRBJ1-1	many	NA	TGTGCCAGCAGTCCGAGAAAAGTCGCTGAAGCTTTCTTT	CASSPRKVAEAFF
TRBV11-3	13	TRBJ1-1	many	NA	TGTGCCAGCAGTTTAGACTCGTACGCTGAAGCTTTCTTT	CASSLDSYAEAFF
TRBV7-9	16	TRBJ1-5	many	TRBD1	TGTGCCAGCAGCCTATCCGCCGACAGGGAAAATCAGCCCCAGCATTTT	CASSLSADRENQPQHF
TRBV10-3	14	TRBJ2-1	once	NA	TGTGCCATCAGTCGGGAGAGCTCCTACAATGAGCAGTTCTTC	CAISRESSYNEQFF
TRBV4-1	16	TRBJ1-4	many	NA	TGCGCCAGCAGCCAAGATCGGATTGCAACTAATGAAAAACTGTTTTTT	CASSQDRIATNEKLFF
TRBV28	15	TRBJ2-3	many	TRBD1	TGTGCCAGCAGTCTACGACAGGGCTTCACAGATACGCAGTATTTT	CASSLRQGFTDTQYF
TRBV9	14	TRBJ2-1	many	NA	TGTGCCAGCAGTGATCCGGGAAGCTACAATGAGCAGTTCTTC	CASSDPGSYNEQFF
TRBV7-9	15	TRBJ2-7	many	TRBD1	TGTGCCAGCAGCTTAGACGGACAGGGGAGTTATGAGCAGTACTTC	CASSLDGQGSYEQYF
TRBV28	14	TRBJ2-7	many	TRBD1	TGTGCCAGCAGCCTGGGACAGGGGCGGAGTGGGCAGTACTTC	CASSLGQGRSGQYF
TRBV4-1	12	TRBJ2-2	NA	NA	TGCGCCAGCAGCCAAGATCTCGGGGAGCTGTTTTTT	CASSQDLGELFF
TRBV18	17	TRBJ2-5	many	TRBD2	TGTGCCAGCTCACCACAGCTAGCGGGAGGACGGCAAGAGACCCAGTACTTC	CASSPQLAGGRQETQYF
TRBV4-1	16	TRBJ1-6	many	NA	TGCGCCAGCAGCCAAACTAGGCAGGACGGGGATTCACCCCTCCACTTT	CASSQTRQDGDSPLHF
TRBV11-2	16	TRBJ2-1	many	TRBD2	TGTGCCAGCAGCGTCCCGGGACTAGCGGGGTACAATGAGCAGTTCTTC	CASSVPGLAGYNEQFF
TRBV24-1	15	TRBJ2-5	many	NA	TGTGCCACCAGTGATAGTAGGATAGGCCAAGAGACCCAGTACTTC	CATSDSRIGQETQYF
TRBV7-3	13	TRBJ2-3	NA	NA	TGTGCCAGCAGTACCTGGGACGGAGATACGCAGTATTTT	CASSTWDGDTQYF
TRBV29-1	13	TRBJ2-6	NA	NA	TGCAGCGTTCGGGCCGGAGGGGCCAACGTCCTGACTTTC	CSVRAGGANVLTF
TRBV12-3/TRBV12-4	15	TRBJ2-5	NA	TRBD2	TGTGCCAGCAGCTCGACTAGCGGGAGCCGGGAGACCCAGTACTTC	CASSSTSGSRETQYF